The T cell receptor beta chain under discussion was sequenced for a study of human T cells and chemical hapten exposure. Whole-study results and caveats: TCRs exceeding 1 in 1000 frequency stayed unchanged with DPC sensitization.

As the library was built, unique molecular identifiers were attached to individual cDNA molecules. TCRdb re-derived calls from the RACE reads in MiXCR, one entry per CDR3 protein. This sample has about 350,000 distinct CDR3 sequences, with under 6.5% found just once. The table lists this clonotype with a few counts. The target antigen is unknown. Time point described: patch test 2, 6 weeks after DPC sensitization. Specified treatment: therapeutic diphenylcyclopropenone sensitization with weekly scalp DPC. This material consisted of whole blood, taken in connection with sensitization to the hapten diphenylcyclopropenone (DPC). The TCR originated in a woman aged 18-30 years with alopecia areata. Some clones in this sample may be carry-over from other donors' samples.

The CDR3 region has the DNA TGTGCCAGCTCACCCCCCGGCCTGGGGCGGGGGGCCAACGTCCTGACTTTC. Protein: CASSPPGLGRGANVLTF. The rearrangement links TRBV18 to TRBJ2-6, with D tentatively TRBD1 (5 bases). Between the trimmed V and J ends, which lost 3 bases and 4 bases, there was a span of 16 bases. Germline CDR1 is KGHSH and CDR2 is LQKENI. The CDR3 runs 17 residues.